This TCR beta chain emerged from a study of beta chain features in type 1 diabetes. Study-level background: The study examined 90 million to 130 million sorted cells across all samples. General study points: TCRB CDR3 length was moderately but significantly reduced in all four CD4+ subsets of Type 1 diabetes patients.

Since all of the isolated RNA was reverse transcribed, expressed TCRB transcripts were what got sequenced. About 3.7 million reads, on average, came from each naive, central memory and regulatory T cell sample. Repertoires were generated with immunoSEQ multiplex PCR, while TCRdb's copy carries only in-frame clones and drops some. The repertoire has 100,000 to 150,000 clones, around a sixth of them found once; the top ten carry 2.6%. This clone was seen ten or more times. As yet, its antigen is unknown. The CDR3 is 14 residues long. Trimming took off 6 bases at V and 5 bases at J, with 16 bases between the two ends. Looked up from germline, CDR1 is MGHDK and CDR2 is SYGVNS.

Sample: central memory CD4+ T cells from blood. This chain connects TRBV25-1 to TRBJ1-1; D not certain. The receptor's source is a man aged 18 to 30 with type 1 diabetes. The CDR3 protein is CASRKYSGGTEAFF. Here the CDR3 DNA reads TGTGCCAGCAGGAAATATTCAGGTGGAACTGAAGCTTTCTTT.